This record covers a single T cell receptor beta chain. The antigen remains undetermined. This record belongs to a study of Ad26.COV2.S vaccination and SARS-CoV-2 variants. Findings and limits, study-wide: Vaccinated individuals (as opposed to placebo recipients) had higher spike-specific TCR breadth.

Sample treatment: about 20 received Ad26.COV2.S at low or high dose, single or two shots; 5 received placebo; per-sample allocation not given. The samples were gathered on day 63 after the first injection of vaccine or placebo. Method: immunoSEQ multiplex PCR; TCRdb's copy keeps in-frame clones and lacks some. Of over 300,000 clones listed, roughly 85% are singletons. This receptor was identified in a person aged 18-65 years who received the Ad26.COV2.S COVID-19 vaccine or a placebo. Here the sequenced sample was peripheral blood, taken in a trial of Ad26.COV2.S vaccine versus placebo.

This chain's CDR3 is CASSGYGQEYNEKLFF. DNA for the CDR3: TGTGCCAGCAGTGGCTACGGACAGGAATATAATGAAAAACTGTTTTTT. This chain uses TRBV6-1 with TRBJ1-4; TRBD1 aligns across 7 bases. Trimming at V came to 4 bases and at J to 4 bases, leaving 9 bases not matched to a gene. The length of the CDR3 is 16 residues. Germline CDR1 is MNHNS and CDR2 is SASEGT.